This T cell receptor beta chain was identified during a study of identical twins. The CDR3 totals 16 residues. V shed 1 base, J shed 0 bases, and the junction held 3 bases outside the gene matches. CDR1 is SGHAT and CDR2 is FQDESV in the germline V gene (reference sequence). A universal primer site was added by template switching, and unique molecular identifiers were carried by the cDNA. TCRdb independently ran MiXCR on the 5' RACE reads; one entry per CDR3 protein. Found here are about 1.7 million distinct CDR3 sequences, roughly a third of them singletons; the top ten hold roughly 0.3%. This clonotype appeared a few times. Its antigen remains unknown. There were only healthy Caucasians among the donors. Regarding the study as a whole: Models predicted less out-of-frame TCR alpha sharing in monozygotic twins than was found. The authors drew conclusions from cross-sectional statistical analysis rather than following the same donors.

Input material: cord blood. The clonotype comes from a newborn girl in good health. The gene calls are TRBV11-1 and TRBJ2-7; 10 nucleotides align to TRBD1. CDR3 in amino acids: CASSLEGQGLSYEQYF. CDR3 sequence (DNA): TGTGCCAGCAGCTTAGAGGGACAGGGGCTCTCCTACGAGCAGTACTTC.